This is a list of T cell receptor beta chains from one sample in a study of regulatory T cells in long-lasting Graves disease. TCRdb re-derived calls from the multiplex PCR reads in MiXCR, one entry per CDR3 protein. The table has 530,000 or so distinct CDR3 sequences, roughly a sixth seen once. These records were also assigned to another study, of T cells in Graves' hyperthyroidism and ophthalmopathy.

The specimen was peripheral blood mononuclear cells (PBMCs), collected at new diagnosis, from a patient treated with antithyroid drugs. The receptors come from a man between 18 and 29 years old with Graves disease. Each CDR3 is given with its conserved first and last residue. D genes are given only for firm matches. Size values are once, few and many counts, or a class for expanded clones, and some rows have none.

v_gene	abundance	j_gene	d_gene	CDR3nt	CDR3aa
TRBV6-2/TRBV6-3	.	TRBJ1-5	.	TGTGCCAGCAGTTACTCCGCAGAGAATCAGCCCCAGCATTTT	CASSYSAENQPQHF
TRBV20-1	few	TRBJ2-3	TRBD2	TGCAGTACCACCGGGACTAGCGGCACTAGCACAGATACGCAGTATTTT	CSTTGTSGTSTDTQYF
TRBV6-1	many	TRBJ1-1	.	TGTGCCAGCAGGCCCTCCGGCACTGAAGCTTTCTTT	CASRPSGTEAFF
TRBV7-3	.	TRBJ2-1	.	TGTGCCAGCAGCGTCAACAGGGACAATGAGCAGTTCTTC	CASSVNRDNEQFF
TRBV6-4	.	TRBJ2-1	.	TGTGCCAGCAGGTCACCTTTGGTGCGCCTCTCCTACAATGAGCAGTTCTTC	CASRSPLVRLSYNEQFF
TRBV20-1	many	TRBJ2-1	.	TGCAGTGCTAGAGATAGGCTAACACAGTTCTTC	CSARDRLTQFF
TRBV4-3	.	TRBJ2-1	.	TGCGCCAGCAGCCTGGGGGAGAGGGAATACAATGAGCAGTTCTTC	CASSLGEREYNEQFF
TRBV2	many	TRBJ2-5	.	TGTGCCAGCAGTGAAGAGGTACCGCAAGAGACCCAGTACTTC	CASSEEVPQETQYF
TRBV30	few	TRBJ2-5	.	TGTGCCTGGATTAAGCTAGGAGGGGAAGAGACCCAGTACTTC	CAWIKLGGEETQYF
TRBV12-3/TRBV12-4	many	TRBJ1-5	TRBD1	TGTGCCAGCAGTTCGCCGGGACAGGGGGCAAATCAGCCCCAGCATTTT	CASSSPGQGANQPQHF
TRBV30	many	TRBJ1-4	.	TGTGCCTGGAGTTTTACGGCGGTGCGAGGAAAACTGTTTTTT	CAWSFTAVRGKLFF
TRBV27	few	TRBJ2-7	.	TGTGCCAGCAGTTTAGGGTCGGGAACTAGGTTCCACGAGCAGTACTTC	CASSLGSGTRFHEQYF
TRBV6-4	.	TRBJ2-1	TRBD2	TGTGCCAGCAGGACACCGGGACTAGCGGGAGGAAATGAGCAGTTCTTC	CASRTPGLAGGNEQFF
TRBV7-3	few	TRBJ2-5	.	TGTGCCAGCAGCTTAACGGCTAGCGCTCAAGAGGGCCAGTACTTC	CASSLTASAQEGQYF
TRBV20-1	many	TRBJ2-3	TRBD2	TGCAGTGCTCCCCGGCCTAGCGGGAGCCCAGATACGCAGTATTTT	CSAPRPSGSPDTQYF
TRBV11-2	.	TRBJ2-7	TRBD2	TGTGCCAGCAGCTCGGGGGGGGGGGCCTACGAGCAGTACTTC	CASSSGGGAYEQYF
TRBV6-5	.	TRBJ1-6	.	TGTGCCAGCAGTTGGCTGCAGGGACATAATTCACCCCTCCACTTT	CASSWLQGHNSPLHF
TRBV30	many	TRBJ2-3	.	TGTGCCTGGAGTTCCCGGCTACGAACCACAGATACGCAGTATTTT	CAWSSRLRTTDTQYF
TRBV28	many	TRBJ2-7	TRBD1	TGTGCCAGCAGTGATCCCGGGACAGGGAATTACGAGCAGTACTTC	CASSDPGTGNYEQYF
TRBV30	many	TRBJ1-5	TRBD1	TGTGCCTGGAGTCCCGGGACAGGGTTAGATCAGCCCCAGCATTTT	CAWSPGTGLDQPQHF
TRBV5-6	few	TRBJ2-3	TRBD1	TGTGCCAGCAGCTTGGAACAGGGGCGCACAGATACGCAGTATTTT	CASSLEQGRTDTQYF
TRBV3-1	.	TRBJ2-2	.	TGTGCCAGCAGCCCCTCGGGGGGCTACCCCGGGGAGCTGTTTTTT	CASSPSGGYPGELFF
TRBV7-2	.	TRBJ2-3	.	TGTGCCAGCAGCCTCGTCAGGGATACGCAGTATTTT	CASSLVRDTQYF
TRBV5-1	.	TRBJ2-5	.	TGCGCCAGCAGCTTGTGGGGACCCCGGGAGACCCAGTACTTC	CASSLWGPRETQYF
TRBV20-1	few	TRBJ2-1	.	TGCAGTGCTAGTCCAGACAATGAGCAGTTCTTC	CSASPDNEQFF
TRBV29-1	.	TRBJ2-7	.	TGCAGCGTTGCCCCACGTGGTTTCTCGGTTGGGGGGCACTCCTACGAGCAGTACTTC	CSVAPRGFSVGGHSYEQYF
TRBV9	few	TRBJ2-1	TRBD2	TGTGCCAGCAGCGTAGCCCTAGCGGGAGGTGAGCAGTTCTTC	CASSVALAGGEQFF
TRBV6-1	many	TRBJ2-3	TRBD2	TGTGCCAGCAGTGAACGGCGGGAGGGCCGGCGCACAGATACGCAGTATTTT	CASSERREGRRTDTQYF
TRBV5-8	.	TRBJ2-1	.	TGTGCCAGCGGCTTGGGTTGGAGGGGCGAGCAGTTCTTC	CASGLGWRGEQFF
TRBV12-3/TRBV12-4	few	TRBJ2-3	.	TGTGCCAGCAGACAGGCGGGGACAGATACGCAGTATTTT	CASRQAGTDTQYF
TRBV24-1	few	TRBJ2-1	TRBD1	TGTGCCACCAGCCGACAGGGTTTTTGGAATGAGCAGTTCTTC	CATSRQGFWNEQFF
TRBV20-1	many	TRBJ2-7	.	TGCAGTGCTTTTTTCAGAGGGTACGAGCAGTACTTC	CSAFFRGYEQYF
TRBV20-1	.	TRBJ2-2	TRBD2	TGCAGTGCTAGAAAAACTAGCGCCGCCGAGCTGTTTTTT	CSARKTSAAELFF
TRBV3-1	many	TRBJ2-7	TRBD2	TGTGCCAGCAGCCAATCGAGACTAGCGGGAGGGGTTTACGAGCAGTACTTC	CASSQSRLAGGVYEQYF
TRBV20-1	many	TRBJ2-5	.	TGCAGTGCTTCACAGGGCTTGGGGCAAGAGACCCAGTACTTC	CSASQGLGQETQYF
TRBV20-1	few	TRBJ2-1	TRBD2	TGCAGTGTATCGGGAGGGAGGGATTGGGAGCAGTTCTTC	CSVSGGRDWEQFF
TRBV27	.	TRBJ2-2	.	TGTGCCAGCAGACCAAGGCCAGGGGCTGTTGAATGGGCAGTCATGGGGGAGCTGTTTTTT	CASRPRPGAVEWAVMGELFF
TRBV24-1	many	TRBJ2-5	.	TGTGCCACCAGTGATTTTTCCGGGACCCAAGAGACCCAGTACTTC	CATSDFSGTQETQYF
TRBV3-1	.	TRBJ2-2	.	TGTGCCAGCGCATACGGCACCGGGGAGCTGTTTTTT	CASAYGTGELFF
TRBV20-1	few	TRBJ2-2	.	TGCAGTGCTAGAGGGCGAATGGTGGGCACCGGGGAGCTGTTTTTT	CSARGRMVGTGELFF
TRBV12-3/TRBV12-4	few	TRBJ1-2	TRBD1	TGTGCCAGCAGTTTTATCGGCAGGGGGTATGGCTACACCTTC	CASSFIGRGYGYTF
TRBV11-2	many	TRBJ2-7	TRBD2	TGTGCCAGCAGCTTAGGGGCTAGCGGGAGTTCCTACGAGCAGTACTTC	CASSLGASGSSYEQYF
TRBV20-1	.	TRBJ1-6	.	TGCAGTGTCCGTGGACTGGGCTACGATTCGCCCCTCCACTTT	CSVRGLGYDSPLHF
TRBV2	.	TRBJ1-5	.	TGTGCCAGCAGTGTGTTGGCTCAGCCCCAGCATTTT	CASSVLAQPQHF
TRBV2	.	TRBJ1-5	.	TGTGCCAGCAGTGAACTTGGGGGTCAGCCCCAGCATTTT	CASSELGGQPQHF
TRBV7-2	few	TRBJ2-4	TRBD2	TGTGCCAGCAGCTTAGTTGCGGGAGGGCCCAATGGAAACATTCAGTACTTC	CASSLVAGGPNGNIQYF
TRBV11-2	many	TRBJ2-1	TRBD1	TGTGCCAGCGCTAATGGGAACCCGGACAGGGTTACTGAGCAGTTCTTC	CASANGNPDRVTEQFF
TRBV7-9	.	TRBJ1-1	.	TGTGCCAGCAGCTTAGCTGTCTCGGATGAAGCTTTCTTT	CASSLAVSDEAFF
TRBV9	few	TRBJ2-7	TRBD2	TGTGCCAGCAGCGTAGGTAGCGGGATGGGGTCCTACGAGCAGTACTTC	CASSVGSGMGSYEQYF
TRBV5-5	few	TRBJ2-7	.	TGTGCCAGCAGCGCGCCGACTAGGTCCTACGAGCAGTACTTC	CASSAPTRSYEQYF
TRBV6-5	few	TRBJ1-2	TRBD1	TGTGCCAGCAGTTACCGGGAAGGGGGCATCTATGGCTACACCTTC	CASSYREGGIYGYTF
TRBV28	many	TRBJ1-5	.	TGTGCCACCAGGGTTAGCAATCAGCCCCAGCATTTT	CATRVSNQPQHF
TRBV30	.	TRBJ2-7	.	TGTGCCTGGAGTGTACCCCCAGCCACCTACGAGCAGTACTTC	CAWSVPPATYEQYF
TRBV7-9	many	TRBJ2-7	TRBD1	TGTGCCAGCAGCCCCGCCGGAGACAGGGGCTTGTACGAGCAGTACTTC	CASSPAGDRGLYEQYF
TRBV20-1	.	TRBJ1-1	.	TGCAGTGCTAGAGATGACCGGGGGGGGGGTATCACTGAAGCTTTCTTT	CSARDDRGGGITEAFF
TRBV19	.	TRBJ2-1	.	TGTGCCAGTAGTATAGTGGGGATGAGCTCCTACAATGAGCAGTTCTTC	CASSIVGMSSYNEQFF
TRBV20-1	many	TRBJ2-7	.	TGCAGTGCTTACCGGGGGTCCTACGAGCAGTACTTC	CSAYRGSYEQYF
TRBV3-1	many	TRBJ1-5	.	TGTGCCAGCAGCCGGACAGCCTTCAATCAGCCCCAGCATTTT	CASSRTAFNQPQHF
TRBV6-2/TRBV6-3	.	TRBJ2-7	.	TGTGCCAGCAGTTACTGGGGGAGAGGGGACGAGCAGTACTTC	CASSYWGRGDEQYF